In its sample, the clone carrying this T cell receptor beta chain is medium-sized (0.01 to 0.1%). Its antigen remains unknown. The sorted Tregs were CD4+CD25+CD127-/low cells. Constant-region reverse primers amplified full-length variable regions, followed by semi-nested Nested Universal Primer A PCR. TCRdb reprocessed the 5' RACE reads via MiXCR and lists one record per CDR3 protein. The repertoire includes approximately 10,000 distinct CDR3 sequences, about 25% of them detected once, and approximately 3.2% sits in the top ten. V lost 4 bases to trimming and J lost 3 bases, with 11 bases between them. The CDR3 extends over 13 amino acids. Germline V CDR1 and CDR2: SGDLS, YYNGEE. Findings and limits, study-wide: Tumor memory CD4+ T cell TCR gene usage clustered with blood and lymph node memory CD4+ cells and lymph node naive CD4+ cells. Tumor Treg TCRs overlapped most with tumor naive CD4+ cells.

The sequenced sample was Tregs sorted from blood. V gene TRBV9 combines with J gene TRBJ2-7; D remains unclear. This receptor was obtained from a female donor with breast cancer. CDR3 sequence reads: CASSLLSGYEQYF. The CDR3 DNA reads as TGTGCCAGCAGCCTCCTGTCGGGCTACGAGCAGTACTTC.